These 14 T cell receptor beta chains originate from one sample sequenced in a study of blood T cell repertoires in COVID-19. Assay used: immunoSEQ multiplex PCR; TCRdb lists only in-frame clones, some missing. The sample has about 120,000 clones, around 90% seen once. Sequencing input: peripheral blood. The receptors were gathered from a man aged 60 to 75 with COVID-19, enrolled during active disease.

This sequence joins TRBV9 and TRBJ2-5; TRBD1 matches 7 bases. The CDR3 runs 13 residues. The germline CDR1 and CDR2 sequences are SGDLS and YYNGEE. Losses at the gene ends were 4 bases for V and 5 bases for J; bases not matched to a gene: 5. In nucleotides, the CDR3 is TGTGCCAGCAGCTTACAGGGGCTGGAGACCCAGTACTTC. Its protein is CASSLQGLETQYF. Supplemented by reference TRBV9 and TRBJ2-5, the full variable domain reads DSGVTQTPKHLITATGQRVTLRCSPRSGDLSVYWYQQSLDQGLQFLIQYYNGEERAKGNILERFSAQQFPDLHSELNLSSLELGDSALYFCASSLQGLETQYFGPGTRLLVL.

In this sample, this clone turned up once. V gene TRBV10-1 combines with J gene TRBJ1-1; a possible D gene is TRBD1 (5 bases). V lost 1 base, J lost 3 bases, and 9 bases lay in between. Germline CDR1 WNHNN, CDR2 SYGVQD (reference sequence). The length of the CDR3 is 14 residues. The CDR3 sequence: CASSEFLGDTEAFF. Written as DNA, the CDR3 is TGCGCCAGCAGTGAGTTTTTAGGGGACACTGAAGCTTTCTTT.

The genes are TRBV4-1 and TRBJ1-5; D is perhaps TRBD1 (6 bases). CDR3 length: 15 residues. V was pared by 7 bases and J by 7 bases, with 20 bases between. Germline V gene lookup returns CDR1 MGHRA and CDR2 YSYEKL. CDR3 region: CASTLGGDEGQPQHF. The CDR3 DNA follows: TGCGCCAGCACCCTAGGGGGGGATGAAGGACAGCCCCAGCATTTT.

V is TRBV14 and J is TRBJ1-5, with a weak D call TRBD1 (5 bases). V lost 0 bases and J lost 12, with 15 bases in between. Germline CDR1 SGHDN, CDR2 FVKESK. This CDR3 region has 14 residues. The CDR3 DNA reads TGTGCCAGCAGCCAAGATAGGGGTCCTCGCGGCCAGCATTTT. Translation gives CASSQDRGPRGQHF.

This clone was detected once. In the same sample, other DNA sequences code for this CDR3. This chain connects TRBV10-3 to TRBJ1-5; a possible D gene is TRBD1 (5 bases). CDR1 ENHRY and CDR2 SYGVKD come from the germline V gene. Deletions cut 0 bases from V and 2 bases from J, with 8 bases between. This CDR3 has 15 amino acids. Written as DNA, the CDR3 is TGTGCCATCAGTGAGTCGTCGGGGGGCAATCAGCCCCAGCATTTT. Amino acid sequence: CAISESSGGNQPQHF.

The chain combines TRBV6-2 or TRBV6-3 with TRBJ2-3, with TRBD2 matching over 9 bases. The CDR3 is 17 amino acids. Trimming cost V 0 bases and J 8 bases; bases outside gene matches: 12. From germline, CDR1 is MNHEY and CDR2 SVGEGT. In DNA, the CDR3 is TGTGCCAGCAGTTACTCAATGACTAGCGGAATAAGGGGTACGCAGTATTTT. Translating gives CASSYSMTSGIRGTQYF.

This sequence joins TRBV11-2 and TRBJ2-7, with 9 positions matching TRBD2. Germline trimming cut 7 bases from V and 9 bases from J; bases unmatched to any gene: 13. CDR1 and CDR2 (germline): SGHAT, FQNNGV. The CDR3 covers 14 residues. CDR3 amino acids: CASTLGVAGDRQYF. CDR3 DNA: TGTGCCAGCACCTTGGGGGTAGCGGGAGATCGGCAGTACTTC. Filled out from reference TRBV11-2 and TRBJ2-7, the complete variable domain reads EAGVAQSPRYKIIEKRQSVAFWCNPISGHATLYWYQQILGQGPKLLIQFQNNGVVDDSQLPKDRFSAERLKGVDSTLKIQPAKLEDSAVYLCASTLGVAGDRQYFGPGTRLTVT.

This chain uses TRBV10-3 with TRBJ2-3; D gene ambiguous. V lost 1 base and J lost 3, with 11 bases in between. Germline CDR1 and CDR2: ENHRY and SYGVKD. The CDR3 is 15 residues long. This CDR3 is CAISEFPPQTDTQYF. The CDR3 nucleotides are TGTGCCATCAGTGAGTTCCCCCCGCAGACAGATACGCAGTATTTT.

The chain joins TRBV7-9 to TRBJ2-7; the D gene is possibly TRBD2 (5 bases). CDR1 is SEHNR, CDR2 FQNEAQ, per germline (reference sequence). The V end lost 4 bases, the J end lost 0 bases, and 13 bases lay between the germline ends. The CDR3 length is 15 residues. CDR3 in DNA: TGTGCCAGCAGCTCCCGTGCGGGTGGCTCCTACGAGCAGTACTTC. Translation gives CASSSRAGGSYEQYF. The complete variable domain, with remaining parts taken from reference TRBV7-9 and TRBJ2-7, reads DTGVSQNPRHKITKRGQNVTFRCDPISEHNRLYWYRQTLGQGPEFLTYFQNEAQLEKSRLLSDRFSAERPKGSFSTLEIQRTEQGDSAMYLCASSSRAGGSYEQYFGPGTRLTVT.

CDR3 amino acids: CASSDRGWDNEQFF. In DNA, the CDR3 is TGCGCCAGCAGCGATAGAGGCTGGGACAATGAGCAGTTCTTC. The V call is TRBV5-1, the J call TRBJ2-1; D unclear. V gave up 4 bases and J gave up 5 bases, with 13 bases separating them. CDR1 and CDR2 (germline): SGHRS, YFSETQ. There are 14 residues in the CDR3.

The chain joins TRBV6-2 or TRBV6-3 to TRBJ2-3; D is perhaps TRBD2 (7 bases). The CDR3 is 17 residues long. The germline V and J ends were trimmed by 2 bases and 6 bases, with 21 bases remaining between them. The germline V gene has CDR1 MNHEY and CDR2 SVGEGT. The CDR3 reads CASSYTRGADLRDTQYF. The CDR3 region has the DNA TGTGCCAGCAGTTACACCCGGGGGGCGGACCTGAGGGATACGCAGTATTTT.

V gene TRBV3-1 (or the pseudogene TRBV3-2) combines with J gene TRBJ2-1, with a weak D call TRBD2 (5 bases). The germline CDR1 and CDR2 sequences are LGHDT and YNNKEL (reference sequence). The CDR3 runs 12 residues. Trimming stripped 2 bases from V and 9 bases from J, with 8 bases between. The CDR3: CASSQSSREQFF. DNA for the CDR3: TGTGCCAGCAGCCAATCTAGCCGTGAGCAGTTCTTC.

The V and J genes are TRBV4-2 and TRBJ1-5; D unclear. The germline V gene encodes CDR1 LGHNA and CDR2 YNFKEQ. V lost 0 bases and J lost 4, with 4 bases in between. The CDR3 extends over 13 amino acids. For the CDR3, the DNA is TGTGCCAGCAGCCAAGAGAGTAATCAGCCCCAGCATTTT. Translated: CASSQESNQPQHF.

The V and J genes are TRBV4-1 and TRBJ2-2; 8 bases fit TRBD1. The CDR3 runs 14 residues. Germline values: CDR1 MGHRA, CDR2 YSYEKL. V gave up 5 bases and J gave up 2 bases; unmatched junction bases: 1. The CDR3 coding sequence is TGCGCCAGCAGCGACAGGGGTAACACCGGGGAGCTGTTTTTT. Its translation is CASSDRGNTGELFF.